This TCR beta chain stems from a study of T cell responses to AZD1222 COVID-19 vaccine. Regarding the study as a whole: Increased Spike-specific TCR breadth and depth were observed after two AZD1222 doses.

The germline V and J ends were trimmed by 6 bases and 5 bases, with 10 bases remaining between them. This CDR3 comprises 13 residues. Per germline, CDR1 SNHLY and CDR2 FYNNEI. Profiling relied on immunoSEQ multiplex PCR, and the TCRdb table lists in-frame clones only, not all of them. The sample lists around 99,000 clones, 70% to 90% seen once, with over 10% in the top ten. Remarks on this clone: The antigen remains unidentified.

The starting material was peripheral blood, obtained on day 0 of MenACWY control vaccination. The V call is TRBV2, the J call TRBJ1-4; TRBD1 might be the D (6 bases). This TCR came from an adult in good health. CDR3 protein: CASRVDRNEKLFF. The CDR3 DNA reads as TGTGCCAGCAGGGTGGACAGAAATGAAAAACTGTTTTTT.